These 22 T cell receptor beta chains were sequenced from one sample in a study of OX40 agonist ivuxolimab in advanced cancers. Profiling relied on immunoSEQ multiplex PCR, and the TCRdb table lists in-frame clones only, not all of them. The sample holds about 35,000 clones, around 80% seen once. Sequencing was performed on CD4+ or CD8+ T cells sorted from blood, taken in a trial of the OX40 agonist ivuxolimab. The receptor set was obtained from an adult with an advanced solid tumor such as melanoma, head and neck, liver or kidney cancer.

V and J are TRBV7-9 and TRBJ2-3; 13 positions agree with TRBD2. Per the germline V gene, CDR1 is SEHNR and CDR2 is FQNEAQ (reference sequence). Trimming at V came to 5 bases and at J to 3 bases, leaving 5 bases not matched to a gene. The CDR3 length is 16 residues. The CDR3 DNA is TGTGCCAGCAGCAAAGGGACTAGCGGGGTGACAGATACGCAGTATTTT. It is translated as CASSKGTSGVTDTQYF.

This chain uses TRBV5-1 with TRBJ1-4; TRBD1 matches at 7 bases. J was trimmed by 4 bases and V by 2 bases; bases with no gene match: 5. Per germline, CDR1 SGHRS and CDR2 YFSETQ. This CDR3 is 15 amino acids long. The DNA of the CDR3 is TGCGCCAGCAGCTTCATGGGACAGATTAATGAAAAACTGTTTTTT. Its translation is CASSFMGQINEKLFF.

The J gene is TRBJ2-7, the V gene TRBV6-1; D is unclear. V was trimmed by 1 base and J by 9 bases, leaving 19 bases between them. Germline CDR1 is MNHNS and CDR2 is SASEGT. The CDR3 consists of 15 residues. CDR3 loop: CASSEDPNPISGQYV. CDR3 in DNA: TGTGCCAGCAGTGAAGATCCTAATCCGATCTCAGGGCAGTACGTC.

The chain links TRBV7-3 to TRBJ1-1; D is unclear. This CDR3 is 13 amino acids long. The V gene lost 6 bases and the J gene lost 2 bases, with 10 bases spanning the gap. Germline V gene lookup returns CDR1 SGHTA and CDR2 FQGTGA. CDR3 sequence: CASSRGQNTEAFF. CDR3 sequence (DNA): TGTGCCAGCAGTCGAGGCCAAAACACTGAAGCTTTCTTT. Using reference TRBV7-3 and TRBJ1-1 for the parts outside the CDR3, the full variable domain is GAGVSQTPSNKVTEKGKYVELRCDPISGHTALYWYRQSLGQGPEFLIYFQGTGAADDSGLPNDRFFAVRPEGSVSTLKIQRTERGDSAVYLCASSRGQNTEAFFGQGTRLTVV.

This clone has just a few counts. The chain recombines TRBV10-1 with TRBJ1-1; 9 bases align to TRBD1. CDR1 is WNHNN and CDR2 is SYGVQD in the germline V gene (reference sequence). The V segment lost 6 bases and the J segment 5 bases; nucleotides outside the gene matches: 4. The CDR3 has 13 amino acids. CDR3 sequence: CASSHRGPTEAFF. The CDR3 coding sequence is TGCGCCAGCAGCCACAGGGGGCCAACTGAAGCTTTCTTT.

This clone has more than one count but fewer than ten. V is TRBV30 and J is TRBJ1-6, with D perhaps matching TRBD1 (6 bases). V lost 5 bases, J lost 6 bases, and 8 bases lay in between. The CDR3 has 12 residues. Germline V lookup: CDR1 GTSNPN, CDR2 SVGIG (reference sequence). The CDR3 nucleotides read TGTGCCTGGGGACAGACTAATTCACCCCTCCACTTT. It encodes CAWGQTNSPLHF.

This rearrangement joins TRBV2 to TRBJ1-1, with 7 positions matching TRBD1. Germline V CDR1 and CDR2: SNHLY, FYNNEI. The length of the CDR3 is 15 residues. V gave up 5 bases and J gave up 1 base; unmatched junction bases: 7. The CDR3 bases are TGTGCCAGCAGTCCCCTGACAGGGAGGAACACTGAAGCTTTCTTT. Amino acids: CASSPLTGRNTEAFF.

V is TRBV30 and J is TRBJ1-6; no clear D gene. Trimming took 1 base from V and 5 from J, leaving 9 bases between them. This CDR3 contains 14 residues. Germline CDR1 is GTSNPN and CDR2 is SVGIG (reference sequence). CDR3 bases: TGTGCCTGGAGTGGGGGATTCCATAATTCACCCCTCCACTTT. It encodes CAWSGGFHNSPLHF.

This rearrangement joins TRBV19 to TRBJ1-2; 9 nucleotides agree with TRBD1. The CDR3 runs to 16 residues. CDR1 and CDR2 (germline): LNHDA, SQIVND (reference sequence). V dropped 8 bases and J dropped 4; count of bases not matched to a gene: 14. CDR3 sequence reads: CASATGGSTPLYGYTF. CDR3 in DNA: TGTGCCAGTGCTACAGGGGGCTCCACTCCTCTCTATGGCTACACCTTC.

V gene TRBV28 combines with J gene TRBJ2-5, with 12 bases matching TRBD2. With V trimmed by 6 bases and J by 4 bases, 12 bases remained unmatched. Germline V gives CDR1 MDHEN, CDR2 SYDVKM. CDR3 length: 17 residues. The CDR3 here is CASSEPRLAGDGETQYF. CDR3 sequence (DNA): TGTGCCAGCAGCGAACCTCGACTAGCGGGGGATGGAGAGACCCAGTACTTC.

V and J are TRBV29-1 and TRBJ2-5; weak D call: TRBD2 (6 bases). This CDR3 comprises 12 residues. Germline V lookup: CDR1 SQVTM, CDR2 ANQGSEA. CDR3 residues: CIGGQGGETQYF. The CDR3 DNA sequence: TGCATCGGGGGTCAGGGTGGGGAGACCCAGTACTTC.

This clone has a single count. The chain is built from TRBV2 and TRBJ1-3; D is possibly TRBD1 (6 bases). The CDR3 is 15 residues long. V lost 5 bases, J lost 4 bases, and 15 bases lay in between. Germline CDR1 is SNHLY and CDR2 is FYNNEI. CDR3 in DNA: TGTGCCAGCAGTAACCAGGGACAATCGGGAAACACCATATATTTT. Translation: CASSNQGQSGNTIYF.

V usage is TRBV5-1 and J usage is TRBJ2-2, with TRBD1 identical over 8 bases. Germline CDR1 and CDR2: SGHRS and YFSETQ. J gave up 4 bases and V 2 bases, and 7 bases lay outside the gene matches. This CDR3 region has 16 residues. In DNA, the CDR3 is TGCGCCAGCAGCTTTGGACAGGGTAGAAGCACCGGGGAGCTGTTTTTT. Translated, it gives CASSFGQGRSTGELFF.

V gene TRBV2 combines with J gene TRBJ2-7; 7 bases line up with TRBD1. This CDR3 spans 15 amino acids. V dropped 5 bases and J dropped 5; count of bases not matched to a gene: 12. Germline lookup yields CDR1 SNHLY and CDR2 FYNNEI. The CDR3 DNA reads TGTGCCAGCAGTCGACAGGGAGTATTTGGGAACGAGCAGTACTTC. This codes for CASSRQGVFGNEQYF.

The rearrangement links TRBV19 to TRBJ2-2; 10 positions agree with TRBD1. V was pared by 9 bases and J by 4 bases, with 8 bases of the junction left unmatched. The CDR3 extends over 15 amino acids. Germline V gene lookup returns CDR1 LNHDA and CDR2 SQIVND (reference sequence). The CDR3 nucleotides are TGTGCCAGCACTGACAGGGGGCGCGGCACCGGGGAGCTGTTTTTT. Amino acid sequence: CASTDRGRGTGELFF.

This chain links TRBV11-2 with TRBJ2-7; D gene ambiguous. This CDR3 region has 13 residues. Germline CDR1 SGHAT, CDR2 FQNNGV. Between the trimmed V and J ends, which lost 3 bases and 0 bases, there was a span of 6 bases. The CDR3 here is CASSFPSSYEQYV. Here the CDR3 DNA reads TGTGCCAGCAGCTTTCCGAGCTCCTACGAGCAGTACGTC.

Regarding this clone: Compared with germline, one end of the junction differs, possibly owing to a read error. This chain connects TRBV5-6 to TRBJ1-1, with TRBD1 as a possible D gene (5 bases). Germline V CDR1 and CDR2: SGHDT, YYEEEE. The length of the CDR3 is 15 residues. The DNA of the CDR3 is TGTACCAGCAGCTGGGGTTTGGGGCTGAACACTGAAGCTTTCTTT. Protein sequence: CTSSWGLGLNTEAFF.

This chain links TRBV19 with TRBJ2-1; 11 bases align to TRBD2. The germline V gene encodes CDR1 LNHDA and CDR2 SQIVND (reference sequence). The CDR3 is made up of 15 amino acids. Unmatched junction bases numbered 9, after V lost 5 bases and J lost 9 bases. The CDR3 sequence: CASSSTSGGRSEQFF. The CDR3 bases are TGTGCCAGTAGTTCCACTAGCGGGGGTCGTAGTGAGCAGTTCTTC.

V gene TRBV18 combines with J gene TRBJ2-7; TRBD1 or TRBD2 may be the D gene (5 bases each). The CDR3 loop spans 14 amino acids. Germline CDR1 and CDR2: KGHSH and LQKENI. V was shortened by 6 bases and J by 4 bases, with 16 bases between the two germline ends. CDR3 protein: CASSAGTVPYEQYF. CDR3 nucleotide sequence: TGTGCCAGCTCGGCCGGGACCGTCCCTTACGAGCAGTACTTC.

The CDR3 loop is CASSPQGWGSGELFF. CDR3 nucleotide sequence: TGTGCCAGCTCACCGCAGGGCTGGGGCTCCGGGGAGCTGTTTTTT. This sequence joins TRBV18 and TRBJ2-2; weak D call: TRBD1 (5 bases). The CDR3 covers 15 residues. V was cut by 3 bases and J by 6 bases, with 14 bases left in between. CDR1 and CDR2 (germline): KGHSH, LQKENI.

This clone was detected a few times. The rearrangement links TRBV11-1 to TRBJ1-6; D might be TRBD1 (5 bases). The CDR3 length is 16 residues. In germline, CDR1 is SGHAT, CDR2 FQDESV (reference sequence). V was clipped by 2 bases and J by 7 bases, with 15 bases between them. The CDR3 DNA reads TGTGCCAGCAGCTTATCCTCGGGACGGACAAATTCACCCCTCCACTTT. Its protein product is CASSLSSGRTNSPLHF.

This chain links TRBV6-6 with TRBJ1-5; D may be TRBD1 (5 bases). Looked up from germline, CDR1 is MNHNY and CDR2 is SVGAGI (reference sequence). V gave up 4 bases and J gave up 1 base, with 5 bases separating them. CDR3 size: 13 residues. For the CDR3, the DNA is TGTGCCAGCAGTTGGGACAGCAATCAGCCCCAGCATTTT. It specifies CASSWDSNQPQHF.